Listed below are T cell receptor beta chains from one sample, sequenced in a study of OX40 agonist ivuxolimab in advanced cancers. Data came from immunoSEQ multiplex PCR; TCRdb stores just in-frame clones and leaves some out. The sample includes tens of thousands of clones, 80% to 90% of them seen just once. Sequences were derived from CD4+ or CD8+ T cells sorted from blood, sampled in a trial of the OX40 agonist ivuxolimab. The source is an adult with an advanced solid tumor such as melanoma, head and neck, liver or kidney cancer. CDR3s leave out the opening cysteine and the closing phenylalanine or tryptophan. Fields, in order: J gene, V gene, CDR3 protein.

TRBJ1-1,TRBV27,ASSLNRLKNTEAF
TRBJ1-1,TRBV6-5,ASTPGDLRAEAF
TRBJ1-1,TRBV9,ASSTGTRAF
TRBJ1-1,TRBV13,ASSLDTLNTEAF
TRBJ1-1,TRBV29-1,SVGYTEAF
TRBJ1-2,TRBV7-8,ASKGKRNDGYT
TRBJ2-3,TRBV4-2,ASSLSGRVDTQY
TRBJ2-3,TRBV11-2,ASSPGPTGTDTQY
TRBJ1-1,TRBV6-4,ASSTLNTEAF
TRBJ2-7,TRBV29-1,SLRGDRGLAGTSGTGVEQY
TRBJ2-1,TRBV5-6,ASSLGTPGRNEQF
TRBJ1-4,TRBV6-1,ASSDGGREKLF
TRBJ2-1,TRBV6-6,ASRLDSYNEQF
TRBJ1-1,TRBV6-4,ASSLQGATEAF
TRBJ1-1,TRBV20-1,SATGFTEAF
TRBJ2-7,TRBV28,ASSPDYPPLYEQY
TRBJ2-5,TRBV7-3,ASGRGGGGTGETQY
TRBJ1-5,TRBV5-6,ASSLRSSNQPQH
TRBJ1-2,TRBV2,ASKSNRADAYGYT
TRBJ2-7,TRBV19,ASSDAYEQY
TRBJ2-3,TRBV10-2,ASREAGGMNTQY
TRBJ1-5,TRBV6-5,ASSYLRGLEPQH
TRBJ1-1,TRBV7-8,ASSLMSGTLGGTEAF
TRBJ2-7,TRBV30,ACLDGQPRGYEQY
TRBJ2-2,TRBV18,ASSSTGDGELF
TRBJ2-2,TRBV30,AWSTGINTGELF
TRBJ2-3,TRBV5-1,ASSLSYTDTQY
TRBJ2-5,TRBV4-1,ASSPWASGTETQY
TRBJ2-1,TRBV7-2,ASSLSWGGLYEQF
TRBJ1-1,TRBV18,ASSPTGDTEAF
TRBJ2-2,TRBV5-1,ASSLARQNTGELF
TRBJ1-6,TRBV19,ASSHSDSPLH
TRBJ1-2,TRBV29-1,SANMRQGSGWSGYT
TRBJ2-2,TRBV6-5,ASRRVTGGTGELF
TRBJ2-3,TRBV28,ASSLPGTVQDTQY
TRBJ1-6,TRBV25-1,ASSTDDRRNSPLH
TRBJ2-7,TRBV7-2,ASSLGQATYEQY
TRBJ1-2,TRBV19,ASSITPRTGERGYT
TRBJ2-6,TRBV6-5,ASSVRGTGANVLT
TRBJ2-6,TRBV27,ATRTGRNRSGANVLT
TRBJ1-4,TRBV2,ASKDRSTNEKLF
TRBJ2-5,TRBV7-3,ASSLTPSETQY
TRBJ1-2,TRBV19,ASSTRDYGYT
TRBJ2-4,TRBV2,ASSGEGANIQY
TRBJ2-2,TRBV11-2,ASSLALAKNTGELF
TRBJ2-5,TRBV28,ASSLLRGRETQY
TRBJ2-2,TRBV30,AWMNDLGLAVTGELF
TRBJ2-7,TRBV5-6,ASSRGPSRRNEQY
TRBJ2-7,TRBV14,ASSPHSRDREEQY
TRBJ2-1,TRBV19,ASSIDWPGTNLLNEQF
TRBJ2-4,TRBV2,ASSAGKNIQY